A single T cell receptor beta chain is shown here with its context. This clone has just one count. The antigen it recognizes is unknown. No base quality values were provided; no much bigger clone lies one nucleotide off. From V the trimming removes 5 bases and from J it removes 0 bases, while the gene matches leave 5 bases of the junction unaccounted for. The CDR3 measures 15 amino acids from cysteine to phenylalanine. Only CDR3 DNA is held: 45 bases, read in frame from base 1. CDR1 and CDR2, per the germline V gene, are SGHRS and YFSETQ. The sample comes from a study of cytomegalovirus exposure and HLA in healthy donors (dated by TCRdb to the late 2010s). Study-level background: An earlier analysis of about 560 of the donors reported 250 to 350 Gb of sequence data and 100 million to 120 million unique TCR beta sequences obtained from about 179 million T cells. An earlier analysis of several hundred of the donors applied high-throughput TCR beta sequencing to assess whether each TCR beta V gene segment acted as functional or pseudogenic. A later genetic analysis used genome-wide SNP genotypes for about 60% of the roughly 700 donors, treating that subset as a discovery cohort. Approximately 310 gigabases of sequencing data and approximately 84 million unique TCR sequences were included in an early release covering several hundred HLA-typed donors. Using immunosequencing, the study profiled T cell repertoires from 640 or so subjects and related those repertoires to cytomegalovirus serostatus. Among roughly 370 genotyped donors of the cohort, an average of around 240,000 unique TCR beta nucleotide sequences were sequenced per donor, around a sixth of them non-productive. Rather than drawing on any new phenotypic data, the later analysis identified candidate immune exposures from TCR beta sequences and the way those sequences occurred across donors. HLA typing included class I and class II loci at four-digit resolution. Typing coverage differed by locus: A, B, C, DRB1 and DQB1 were typed in about 629-640 donors, DQA1 in about 500, DPA1 in approximately 600, and DPB1 in 400 to 490. Every discovery cohort repertoire had been produced on one sequencing platform. The study aimed to test whether signatures of past pathogen exposure could be identified by cataloging public T cell receptors. In a later analysis, previously published TCR beta repertoires from hundreds of donors were re-analyzed and high-resolution HLA genotyping was added so that TCR occurrence patterns could be studied. Besides the first cohort of hundreds of subjects, a separate validation cohort made up of over 100 different subjects was used. The study combined high-throughput TCR immunosequencing, statistical association of individual TCRs with disease status, and machine learning to predict cytomegalovirus infection status. Of the approximately 400 genotyped donors, approximately 83% fell in the genetic ancestry cluster associated with self-reported Caucasian donors. Four to six DR-DQ haplotypes were handled as single units for association and clustering, since linkage in the cohort was strong. Donor age, sex, ethnicity and CMV serostatus were compiled together with the repertoire data. Points the paper makes about the study in general: In a later analysis, TCR association rates were found to vary across HLA loci, with the most associated TCRs seen for DRB1 alleles and the fewest for HLA-C alleles. A further reported finding was that TCR beta sequences accurately predicted the HLA-A and HLA-B alleles for most subjects in the first cohort. Linkage disequilibrium might explain the correlated functional status among segregating V segments, but an unknown experimental factor could not be excluded. A later genetic analysis reported fewer N-insertions in productive TCRs among donors in an Asian-associated ancestry cluster than the roughly 640-donor mean. Most CMV-associated TCR beta chains appeared to be HLA-restricted in a later analysis, and the HLA associations seemed to be driven largely by CMV exposure. Specific HLA alleles were associated with over 15,000 TCR beta sequences at a false discovery rate of 0.05 in a later analysis. HLA typing was unavailable for some donors at each locus, so association tests used only the typed subset. The sequencing pipeline was judged likely to have produced a cluster of highly shared sequence variants as a technical artifact. Broadly in line with IMGT annotations, most TCR beta V segments showed up in productive rearrangements about 90% or about 30% of the time in an earlier analysis of several hundred of the donors. This cohort had only TCR beta chains sequenced, and the lack of alpha or paired-chain data limited which features could be detected. V-gene and J-gene trimming of TCR beta chains was associated with a missense DCLRE1C variant in a later genetic analysis, and the association was replicated in an independent cohort. While some public TCRs were present in many individuals, most TCR sequences turned up only very rarely across donors. When HLA alleles, especially DR and DQ, strongly co-occurred, TCR associations were difficult to assign to individual alleles. The authors suggested that the approach could potentially be extended to other disease states and immunological phenotypes. Because counts were too low, about 15 rarely observed V segments, including chromosome 9 orphons, were left out of the earlier analysis of over 550 of the donors. The study listed 170 or so TCR beta chains as associated with cytomegalovirus. Some IMGT-functional V segments, including TRBV6-2 and TRBV6-3, could not be told apart with the 87-base-pair reads, so those segments were excluded. In a later analysis, HLA-associated TCR beta chains showed more clonal expansion and lower generation probabilities than non-associated chains that were equally common. Presence/absence analyses assumed roughly uniform sequencing depth across donors, an assumption that may not hold. Immune exposure information for the cohort was limited to CMV serostatus. In vitro tests confirmed that a few of the cytomegalovirus-associated TCR beta chains recognize cytomegalovirus antigens. A later analysis reported that several top co-occurrence clusters appeared linked to parvovirus B19, influenza, CMV and Epstein-Barr virus. The classifier was reported to diagnose cytomegalovirus status with high specificity and sensitivity in both the original and validation cohorts.

The cohort comprised 710 or so healthy bone marrow donors. At the time of sampling, every cohort member was nominally healthy, though immune exposures that went unrecorded were likely present. The donor tested CMV seronegative, placing the donor among the 350 to 400 seronegative members of the cohort. Each donor provided a peripheral blood sample, and peripheral blood mononuclear cells were used for TCR beta sequencing. Genomic DNA was extracted from the blood cell samples with the Qiagen DNeasy Blood Extraction Kit. The method was the immunoSEQ multiplex PCR assay. For the multiplex PCR, a mixture combining 60 forward primers for TCR Vbeta segments and 13 reverse primers for TCR Jbeta segments was used. The CDR3 region of rearranged TCR beta genes was amplified from genomic DNA with a multiplex PCR assay. Amplified TCR beta libraries were sequenced as 87-base-pair reads on the Illumina HiSeq System. The paper's data handling went like this. A later analysis tallied 70 million to 100 million unique TCR beta chains across the 700 or so repertoires, and about 10 million of those chains were shared by two or more donors. Raw reads were error-corrected and collapsed into unique sequences by a nearest-neighbor algorithm in which closely related sequences were merged to remove PCR and sequencing errors. Alignment of CDR3 sequences to IMGT reference sequences was used to assign V, D and J gene segments. For a sequence to be retained, a match of at least six nucleotides to both a V gene segment and a J gene segment was required. A rearrangement counted as productive if the CDR3 had no stop codons and remained in frame with V and J, and every other rearrangement counted as non-productive. CDR3 was defined by IMGT convention, running from the second conserved V-encoded cysteine to the conserved J-encoded phenylalanine. The earlier analysis of some 550 of the donors excluded any sequence lacking an unambiguous match to a single V gene segment. In an earlier analysis of 500 to 750 of the donors, V segments were called functional above 56.7% productive rearrangements and were called segregating when the between-donor standard deviation exceeded 5%. A statistical classification framework was built for diagnosing cytomegalovirus status from the catalog of TCR beta chain sequences. In a later analysis, TCR nucleotide sequences were compared against IMGT/GENE-DB human TR gene sequences so that V and J genes could be assigned. In a later analysis, CDR3 sequences and most-parsimonious VDJ recombination scenarios were assigned using the TCRdist pipeline. A later analysis defined each TCR beta chain by its CDR3 amino acid sequence plus V-gene family, and excluded reads lacking a unique V-gene family. In a later analysis, approximately 640 highly shared, low-generation-probability nucleotide sequences were removed to address suspected cross-contamination and a sequencing artifact. In a later analysis, a clonal expansion index for each public chain was calculated from normalized within-repertoire ranks of inferred template counts. In a later analysis, generation probabilities were computed using a VDJ recombination model fitted to out-of-frame rearrangements, and the results were checked against IGoR. Hypergeometric tests were used in a later analysis to score TCR-TCR, TCR-HLA and TCR-CMV co-occurrence, with a repertoire-size bias correction applied to the TCR pairs. To estimate false discovery rates, a later analysis permuted the HLA or CMV assignments 20 times. In a later analysis, co-occurring TCRs were grouped using DBSCAN, with TCRdist sequence similarity added in when clustering inside HLA-allele-positive subsets. For co-occurrence clustering, repertoires with fewer than 30,000 or more than 120,000 public chains were excluded, along with 5 or 6 repertoires with anomalous nucleotide sharing. Here the immuneACCESS table is served through TCRdb, limited to in-frame sequences with V and J called. Missing clones are a known gap in these copies; in checked studies unresolved V genes cover under half, and the rest lacks a known reason. V and J calls and clone size come straight from that table; D and trimming were deduced from the DNA. The sample profile shows about 130,000 clones; around 70% of them were found once. The top ten clonotypes cover 3.1% of the sample.

The chain couples TRBV5-1 to TRBJ2-3; TRBD1 agrees with 8 junctional bases. The sequenced sample consisted of PBMCs. The TCR was taken from a man aged 30 to 45 in good health and CMV-seronegative. The CDR3 sequence is CASRETGASTDTQYF. At the DNA level, the sequence is TGCGCCAGCAGGGAGACAGGGGCTAGCACAGATACGCAGTATTTT.